This passage covers 14 T cell receptor beta chains from one sample sequenced in a study of Graves' ophthalmopathy and Graves' hyperthyroidism. RNA transcripts provided the template for amplifying TCR beta CDR3 regions. The first round was an RT-PCR with HTBI primers, and the second round was a multiplex PCR. TCRdb re-called the multiplex PCR reads through MiXCR, storing one row per CDR3 protein. The sample has about 240,000 distinct CDR3 sequences; around 45% are singletons. Sequencing used peripheral blood. The source of these receptors is an adult man with Graves' ophthalmopathy.

This clonotype has at least ten counts. J is TRBJ1-2 and V is TRBV2, with 8 bases that match TRBD1. The ends lost 6 bases at V and 6 bases at J; junction bases unmatched: 3. Germline V gives CDR1 SNHLY, CDR2 FYNNEI. This CDR3 has 12 residues. CDR3 amino acids: CASSPTGDGYTF. The CDR3 nucleotides are TGTGCCAGCAGCCCGACAGGGGATGGCTACACCTTC. The full variable domain, in which reference TRBV2 and TRBJ1-2 provide the parts outside the CDR3, is EPEVTQTPSHQVTQMGQEVILRCVPISNHLYFYWYRQILGQKVEFLVSFYNNEISEKSEIFDDQFSVERPDGSNFTLKIRSTKLEDSAMYFCASSPTGDGYTFGSGTRLTVV.

The chain couples TRBV5-5 to TRBJ2-7; D not certain. This CDR3 spans 14 amino acids. Looked up from germline, CDR1 is SGHKS and CDR2 is YYEKEE (reference sequence). V gave up 0 bases and J gave up 0 bases, with 7 bases separating them. CDR3 DNA: TGTGCCAGCAGCTTGGCCAAAAACTCCTACGAGCAGTACTTC. It specifies CASSLAKNSYEQYF.

The chain joins TRBV25-1 to TRBJ1-2; TRBD1 agrees at 7 bases. CDR3 size: 15 residues. CDR1 and CDR2 from the germline V gene are MGHDK and SYGVNS. The V gene end was trimmed by 1 base and the J gene end by 4 bases; junction bases not matched to a gene: 6. The CDR3 DNA follows: TGTGCCAGCAGTGAATGGGGGGACAGCTCCTATGGCTACACCTTC. This sequence encodes CASSEWGDSSYGYTF.

The chain links TRBV25-1 to TRBJ1-5, with TRBD1 matching over 9 bases. Germline V gene sequence: CDR1 MGHDK, CDR2 SYGVNS. CDR3 length: 15 residues. Unmatched junction bases numbered 3, after V lost 4 bases and J lost 2 bases. CDR3 DNA sequence: TGTGCCAGCAGTGGGACAGGGGTAGGCAATCAGCCCCAGCATTTT. Protein product: CASSGTGVGNQPQHF.

In nucleotides, the CDR3 is TGTGCCACCAGCAGAGCTGGGGACGGGGGAGGTCAGCCCCAGCATTTT. Amino acid sequence: CATSRAGDGGGQPQHF. The V gene is TRBV15, the J gene TRBJ1-5, with D tentatively TRBD1 (5 bases). Germline V lookup: CDR1 LNHNV, CDR2 YYDKDF (reference sequence). CDR3 size: 16 residues. V was trimmed by 1 base and J by 6 bases, leaving 16 bases between them.

The gene calls are TRBV2 and TRBJ1-6; no clear D gene. V was trimmed by 3 bases and J by 16 bases, leaving 13 bases between them. The CDR3 extends over 12 amino acids. From germline, CDR1 is SNHLY and CDR2 FYNNEI. The CDR3 loop reads CASSEIGQLLHF. The CDR3 DNA reads TGTGCCAGCAGTGAGATTGGGCAGTTACTCCACTTT.

Comment on this clonotype: The junction differs from germline at one of its ends, possibly a read error. V is TRBV10-3 and J is TRBJ1-5; no reliable D call. The CDR3 is made up of 16 amino acids. CDR1 and CDR2 (germline): ENHRY, SYGVKD. The CDR3 spells CASSPRRLDSNQPQHF. DNA of the CDR3: TGTGCCAGCAGTCCCCGCCGCCTAGATAGCAATCAGCCCCAGCATTTT.

This clonotype has a handful of counts. The chain uses TRBV19 and TRBJ1-4, with a possible D match to TRBD1 (6 bases). Deletions cut 9 bases from V and 1 base from J, with 9 bases between. The CDR3 runs to 13 residues. Looked up from germline, CDR1 is LNHDA and CDR2 is SQIVND (reference sequence). CDR3 in amino acids: CASLDRTNEKLFF. DNA of the CDR3: TGTGCCAGCTTGGACAGAACTAATGAAAAACTGTTTTTT. Combining the CDR3 with reference TRBV19 and TRBJ1-4 gives the whole variable domain DGGITQSPKYLFRKEGQNVTLSCEQNLNHDAMYWYRQDPGQGLRLIYYSQIVNDFQKGDIAEGYSVSREKKESFPLTVTSAQKNPTAFYLCASLDRTNEKLFFGSGTQLSVL.

The chain recombines TRBV4-2 with TRBJ2-7; maybe TRBD1 (6 bases). V was pared by 1 base and J by 5 bases, with 15 bases between. Germline CDR1 reads LGHNA; CDR2 reads YNFKEQ. The CDR3 has 15 residues. The CDR3, as DNA: TGTGCCAGCAGCCAAGGTCGGGGCAGGGGCCACGAGCAGTACTTC. The encoded protein is CASSQGRGRGHEQYF.

V gene TRBV6-5 combines with J gene TRBJ1-2; TRBD1 matches 9 bases. The V and J ends lost 6 bases and 5 bases, in that order; junction bases with no gene match: 10. The CDR3 is 15 amino acids. Per the germline V gene, CDR1 is MNHEY and CDR2 is SVGAGI. The CDR3 region has the DNA TGTGCCAGCAGCTGGACAGGGGACAGTCTTTATGGCTACACCTTC. It encodes CASSWTGDSLYGYTF.

This clonotype was counted at least ten times. The chain uses TRBV7-3 and TRBJ1-6, with 7 bases aligning to TRBD1. Germline V gene lookup returns CDR1 SGHTA and CDR2 FQGTGA. The CDR3 length is 14 residues. Trimming took 5 bases from V and 11 from J; bases not matched to a gene: 9. The CDR3 region is CASSVQGQGTPLHF. CDR3 in DNA: TGTGCCAGCAGCGTACAGGGGCAGGGGACACCCCTCCACTTT.

This clonotype came up many times. The chain employs TRBV15 and TRBJ2-7; 8 nucleotides align to TRBD2. Trimming at V came to 1 base and at J to 5 bases, leaving 7 bases not matched to a gene. Germline-derived CDR1 and CDR2 are LNHNV and YYDKDF (reference sequence). The CDR3 is 15 residues long. The CDR3: CATSRGGTRPHEQYF. DNA of the CDR3: TGTGCCACCAGCAGAGGCGGGACTAGGCCCCACGAGCAGTACTTC.

The rearrangement joins TRBV19 to TRBJ2-7; 7 nucleotides agree with TRBD1. The CDR3 contains 14 residues. The trim removed 5 bases at V and 2 bases at J, leaving 6 bases unmatched. CDR1 LNHDA and CDR2 SQIVND come from the germline V gene (reference sequence). CDR3 coding DNA: TGTGCCAGTAGTCACCCCGGGACAGCCTACGAGCAGTACTTC. Translated, it gives CASSHPGTAYEQYF.

This clonotype was seen only a few times. This sequence joins TRBV2 and TRBJ2-1, with 8 bases fitting TRBD1. The CDR3 totals 16 residues. Germline CDR1 is SNHLY and CDR2 is FYNNEI. With 6 bases clipped from V and 4 bases from J, the junction kept 11 bases outside the gene matches. DNA for the CDR3: TGTGCCAGCAGGGCAGGGGGCGGGTTACAATACAATGAGCAGTTCTTC. Protein sequence: CASRAGGGLQYNEQFF.